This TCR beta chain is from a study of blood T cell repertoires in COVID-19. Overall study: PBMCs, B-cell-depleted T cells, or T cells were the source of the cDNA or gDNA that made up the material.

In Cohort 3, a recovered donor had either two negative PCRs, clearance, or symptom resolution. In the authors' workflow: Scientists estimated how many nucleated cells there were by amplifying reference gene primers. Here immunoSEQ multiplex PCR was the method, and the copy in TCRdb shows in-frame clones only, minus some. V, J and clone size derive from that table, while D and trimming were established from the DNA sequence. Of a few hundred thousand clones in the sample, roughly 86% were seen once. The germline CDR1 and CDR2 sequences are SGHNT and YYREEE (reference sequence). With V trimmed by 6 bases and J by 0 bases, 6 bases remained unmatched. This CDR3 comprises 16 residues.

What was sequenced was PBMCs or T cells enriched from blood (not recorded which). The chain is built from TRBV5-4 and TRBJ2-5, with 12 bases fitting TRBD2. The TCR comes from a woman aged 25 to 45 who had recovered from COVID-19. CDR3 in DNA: TGTGCCAGCAACCGTAGGACTAGCGGGAACCAAGAGACCCAGTACTTC. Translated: CASNRRTSGNQETQYF.